This TCR beta chain was sequenced in a study of shared clonotypes between healthy human individuals. With regard to this clone: Its target is unknown.

Here immunoSEQ multiplex PCR was the method, and the copy in TCRdb shows in-frame clones only, minus some. The sample carries about 2.2 million clones, just over 90% recorded once. Germline assignment: CDR1 SGHVS and CDR2 FNYEAQ. The CDR3 is 14 amino acids. The V gene lost 2 bases and the J gene lost 3 bases, with 11 bases spanning the gap. Naive CD8 isolation took CD45RO-negative cells positively selected for CCR7 and excluded terminally differentiated effector memory CD45RA+ cells. Study-wide points: The four-donor shared clonotypes exceeded non-shared clonotypes in generation probability, with non-shared ones scoring lower.

Sequences were obtained from naive CD8+ T cells from PBMCs. The chain joins TRBV7-6 to TRBJ2-7; D unclear. This clonotype was obtained from a man younger than 35 in good health. Some clones in this sample may be carry-over from other donors' samples. This chain's CDR3 is CASSLNAENYEQYF. CDR3 coding DNA: TGTGCCAGCAGCTTAAATGCAGAAAACTACGAGCAGTACTTC.